A single sample gave rise to the 17 T cell receptor beta chains below, sequenced in a study of patients and donors after allogeneic stem cell transplantation. TCRdb redid the calling of the RT-PCR reads with MiXCR, one entry per CDR3 protein. The table has hundreds of thousands of distinct CDR3 sequences, under 20% seen once. The sequencing input was blood, either unsorted or a sorted T cell fraction (not recorded which). Receptor source: a human donor who was either an allogeneic HSCT recipient or a stem cell or donor lymphocyte infusion donor (not recorded which). It is not recorded whose cells these are; they may come from a transplant donor.

At least ten counts were recorded for this clonotype. The chain links TRBV4-2 to TRBJ2-2; D might be TRBD2 (5 bases). V lost 0 bases and J 7 bases, leaving 12 bases between the germline ends. CDR3 size: 15 residues. Germline CDR1 is LGHNA and CDR2 is YNFKEQ. CDR3 sequence reads: CASSQDFRGIGELFF. CDR3 DNA: TGTGCCAGCAGCCAAGATTTCCGAGGGATCGGGGAGCTGTTTTTT.

The chain links TRBV7-2 to TRBJ1-2, with unresolved D. The germline CDR1 and CDR2 sequences are SGHTA and FQGNSA. The CDR3 is 12 amino acids. V was cut by 5 bases and J by 8 bases, with 12 bases left in between. The CDR3 bases are TGTGCCAGCAGCCCCCTTAGGGCCGGCTACACCTTC. Amino acids: CASSPLRAGYTF.

There are a few counts of this clonotype. This chain links TRBV20-1 with TRBJ1-2; the D is unclear. Germline V gene sequence: CDR1 DFQATT, CDR2 SNEGSKA (reference sequence). The length of the CDR3 is 14 residues. V shed 0 bases and J shed 2 bases, with 10 bases lying between them. Here the CDR3 reads CSARDAGSNYGYTF. The CDR3 DNA is TGCAGTGCTAGAGATGCTGGCAGCAACTATGGCTACACCTTC.

This clonotype was counted ten times or more. This chain uses TRBV5-8 with TRBJ2-1; D call uncertain. The CDR3 sequence is 16 residues long. CDR1 SGHTS and CDR2 YDEGEE come from the germline V gene. Trimming shortened V by 2 bases and J by 5 bases, and 17 bases separated the two germline ends. The CDR3 nucleotides are TGTGCCAGCAGCTTCGCACCCCGGACCCTCCACAATGAGCAGTTCTTC. Amino acids: CASSFAPRTLHNEQFF.

V gene TRBV5-6 combines with J gene TRBJ1-5; D is uncertain. Per the germline V gene, CDR1 is SGHDT and CDR2 is YYEEEE. V was trimmed by 1 base and J by 9 bases, leaving 17 bases between them. This CDR3 spans 15 amino acids. The CDR3 spells CASSLRSRKFGPQHF. In DNA form, the CDR3 reads TGTGCCAGCAGCTTGAGATCCCGGAAGTTCGGGCCCCAGCATTTT.

There are many counts of this clonotype. The chain recombines TRBV4-3 with TRBJ1-2; no definite D call. V lost 2 bases, J lost 2 bases, and 21 bases lay in between. This CDR3 region has 18 residues. Germline V CDR1 and CDR2: LGHNA, YSLEER. CDR3 amino acids: CASSQLINPNPINYGYTF. The DNA of the CDR3 is TGCGCCAGCAGCCAACTTATAAACCCGAACCCTATCAACTATGGCTACACCTTC.

J is TRBJ2-1 and V is TRBV12-3 or TRBV12-4; 15 nucleotides align to TRBD2. CDR3 length: 15 amino acids. J gave up 6 bases and V 7 bases, and 4 bases lay outside the gene matches. The CDR3 nucleotides are TGTGCCAGCACCCGGACTAGCGGGAGGGCCAATGAGCAGTTCTTC. Encoded protein: CASTRTSGRANEQFF.

The chain is built from TRBV12-3 or TRBV12-4 and TRBJ1-6, with D possibly being TRBD1 (6 bases). Trimming removed 6 bases from V and 1 base from J, with 10 bases in between. The CDR3 spans 15 residues. The CDR3 bases are TGTGCCAGCAGCACAGGGAAGTCCTATAATTCACCCCTCCACTTT. This translates into CASSTGKSYNSPLHF.

This clonotype has only a few counts. The chain is built from TRBV3-1 and TRBJ2-1; weak D call: TRBD2 (5 bases). Looked up from germline, CDR1 is LGHDT and CDR2 is YNNKEL (reference sequence). The germline V and J ends were trimmed by 4 bases and 0 bases, with 7 bases remaining between them. CDR3 length equals 14 residues. CDR3 in amino acids: CASSPGFSYNEQFF. Written as DNA, the CDR3 is TGTGCCAGCAGCCCGGGATTCTCCTACAATGAGCAGTTCTTC.

This clonotype occurred many times. This CDR3 is CASSARADTQYF. The CDR3 bases are TGTGCCAGCAGCGCTAGGGCAGATACGCAGTATTTT. This sequence joins TRBV7-8 and TRBJ2-3, with D unresolved. The CDR3 totals 12 residues. Per the germline V gene, CDR1 is SGHVS and CDR2 is FQNEAQ. V lost 5 bases to trimming and J lost 4 bases, with 7 bases between them.

This clonotype came up many times. The chain combines TRBV10-3 with TRBJ2-3, with no clear D. Deletions cut 9 bases from V and 2 bases from J, with 9 bases between. The CDR3 length is 12 residues. Germline-derived CDR1 and CDR2 are ENHRY and SYGVKD. In DNA, the CDR3 is TGTGCCATTCGGAACACCACAGATACGCAGTATTTT. Protein product: CAIRNTTDTQYF.

The V call is TRBV7-2, the J call TRBJ1-1, with D unresolved. CDR3 length: 13 amino acids. V was cut by 5 bases and J by 6 bases, with 13 bases left in between. Germline loops: CDR1 SGHTA, CDR2 FQGNSA. CDR3 nucleotide sequence: TGTGCCAGCAGCAAAAGAGATGAGGCTGAAGCTTTCTTT. This translates into CASSKRDEAEAFF.

In this sample, this clonotype turned up many times. The chain couples TRBV12-3 or TRBV12-4 to TRBJ1-1; D remains unclear. V dropped 3 bases and J dropped 2 bases, with 13 bases sitting between them. CDR3 size: 15 residues. CDR3 region: CASSFGARVNTEAFF. As DNA, the CDR3 is TGTGCCAGCAGTTTTGGAGCAAGGGTTAACACTGAAGCTTTCTTT.

This clonotype was found a few times. This chain connects TRBV5-1 to TRBJ2-3; D may be TRBD2 (6 bases). Germline V CDR1 and CDR2: SGHRS, YFSETQ. V was trimmed by 0 bases and J by 2 bases, leaving 13 bases between them. This CDR3 comprises 16 residues. This CDR3 is CASSLGVRGTTDTQYF. In nucleotides, the CDR3 is TGCGCCAGCAGCTTGGGGGTGCGCGGGACCACAGATACGCAGTATTTT.

This clonotype was seen only a few times. The chain is built from TRBV4-3 and TRBJ2-2, with 12 bases that match TRBD2. The CDR3 totals 16 residues. With 4 bases clipped from V and 6 bases from J, the junction kept 6 bases outside the gene matches. From germline, CDR1 is LGHNA and CDR2 YSLEER. CDR3 loop: CASSLLAGGPPGELFF. CDR3 coding DNA: TGCGCCAGCAGCCTCCTAGCGGGGGGGCCCCCCGGGGAGCTGTTTTTT.

Worth noting for this clonotype: Since a much larger clone is just one base distant, this may be a read error. The chain carries TRBV12-3 or TRBV12-4 and TRBJ2-1; tentative D call: TRBD2 (6 bases). V lost 1 base, J lost 3 bases, and 10 bases lay in between. The CDR3 covers 15 residues. The CDR3: CASSLGASDYNEQFF. The CDR3 DNA sequence: TGTGCCAGCAGTTTAGGGGCTAGCGACTACAATGAGCAGTTCTTC.

At least ten counts were recorded for this clonotype. The chain combines TRBV7-2 with TRBJ1-6, with D possibly being TRBD1 (6 bases). Per germline, CDR1 SGHTA and CDR2 FQGNSA. This CDR3 spans 15 amino acids. The ends were cut back, 2 bases at V and 7 bases at J, with 12 bases in the middle. The CDR3 nucleotides are TGTGCCAGCAGCTTACGTGGGCAGGGGAATTCACCCCTCCACTTT. It specifies CASSLRGQGNSPLHF.